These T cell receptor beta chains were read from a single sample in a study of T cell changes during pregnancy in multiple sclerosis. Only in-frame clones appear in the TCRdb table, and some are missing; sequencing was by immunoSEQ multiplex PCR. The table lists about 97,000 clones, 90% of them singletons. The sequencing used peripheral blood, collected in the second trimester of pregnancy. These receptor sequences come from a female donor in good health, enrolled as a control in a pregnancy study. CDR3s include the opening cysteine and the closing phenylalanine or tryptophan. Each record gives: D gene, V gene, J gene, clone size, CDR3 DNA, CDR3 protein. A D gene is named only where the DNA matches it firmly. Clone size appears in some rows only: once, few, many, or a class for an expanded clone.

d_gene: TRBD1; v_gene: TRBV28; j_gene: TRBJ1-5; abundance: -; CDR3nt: TGTGCCAGCACGGACAGGGGGCGGAATCAGCCCCAGCATTTT; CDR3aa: CASTDRGRNQPQHF
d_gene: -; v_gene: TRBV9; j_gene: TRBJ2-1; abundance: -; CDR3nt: TGTGCCAGCAGCGTAGCGCCACGGGGGTTGACTACCTACAATGAGCAGTTCTTC; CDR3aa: CASSVAPRGLTTYNEQFF
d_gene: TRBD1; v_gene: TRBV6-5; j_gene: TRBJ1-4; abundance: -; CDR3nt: TGTGCCAGCAGTTATACAGGGGAACGGACTAATGAAAAACTGTTTTTT; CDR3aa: CASSYTGERTNEKLFF
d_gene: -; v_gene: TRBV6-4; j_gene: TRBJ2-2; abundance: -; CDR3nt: TGTGCCAGCAGTGACTCGGACAGTACTACCGGGGAGCTGTTTTTT; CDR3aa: CASSDSDSTTGELFF
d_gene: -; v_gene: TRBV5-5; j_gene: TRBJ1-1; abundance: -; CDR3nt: TGTGCCAGCAGCTTGTCCGGCACTGAAGCTTTCTTT; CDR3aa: CASSLSGTEAFF
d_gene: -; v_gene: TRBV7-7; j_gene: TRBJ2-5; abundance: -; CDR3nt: TGTGCTAGCAGCGAGACGGGGGAGACCCAGTACTTC; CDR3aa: CASSETGETQYF
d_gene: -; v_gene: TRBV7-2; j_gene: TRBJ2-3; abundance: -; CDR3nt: TGTGCCAGCAGCTTAGCTCAAGGCGGGGGCGGAGATACGCAGTATTTT; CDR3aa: CASSLAQGGGGDTQYF
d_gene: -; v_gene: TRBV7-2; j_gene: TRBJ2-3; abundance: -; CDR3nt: TGTGCCAGCAGCCCACAAGAAGATACGCAGTATTTT; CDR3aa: CASSPQEDTQYF
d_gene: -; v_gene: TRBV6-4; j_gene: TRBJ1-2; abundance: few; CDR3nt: TGTGCCAGCAGTCCCGAAGGGGATGGAGTTACCTATGGCTACACCTTC; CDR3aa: CASSPEGDGVTYGYTF
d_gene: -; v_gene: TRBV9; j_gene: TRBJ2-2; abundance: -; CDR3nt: TGTGCCAGCAGCGTGGGGAGGAACACCGGGGAGCTGTTTTTT; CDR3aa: CASSVGRNTGELFF
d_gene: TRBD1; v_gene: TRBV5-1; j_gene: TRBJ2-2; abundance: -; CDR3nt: TGCGCCAGCAGCCCAAATGCAGACAGGGCCGCCGGGGAGCTGTTTTTT; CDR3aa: CASSPNADRAAGELFF
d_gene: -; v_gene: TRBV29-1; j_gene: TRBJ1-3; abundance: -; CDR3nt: TGCAGCGTTTCCGGACAGATGATCTCTGGAAACACCATATATTTT; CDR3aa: CSVSGQMISGNTIYF
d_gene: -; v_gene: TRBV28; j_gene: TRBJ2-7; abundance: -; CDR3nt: TGTGCCAGCTTTGTAAGAGGTCGAGACTACGAGCAGTACTTC; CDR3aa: CASFVRGRDYEQYF
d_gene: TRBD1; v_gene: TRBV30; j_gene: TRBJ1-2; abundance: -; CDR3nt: TGTGCCTGGAGTGGAGGACAGGGACGGGGCTACACCTTC; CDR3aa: CAWSGGQGRGYTF
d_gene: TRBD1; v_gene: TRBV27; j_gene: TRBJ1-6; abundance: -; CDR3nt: TGTGCCAGCAGTGGGGACAGGGGGAATTCACCCCTCCACTTT; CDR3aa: CASSGDRGNSPLHF
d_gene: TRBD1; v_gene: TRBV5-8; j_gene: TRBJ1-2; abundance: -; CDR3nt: TGTGCCAGCAGCTCGTACCGGGACAGCTTTTCCCACCTCAACTATGGCTACACCTTC; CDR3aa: CASSSYRDSFSHLNYGYTF
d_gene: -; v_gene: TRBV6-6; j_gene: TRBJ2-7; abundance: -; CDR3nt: TGTGCCAGCACTCTACGAGACAGCTACGAGCAGTACTTC; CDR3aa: CASTLRDSYEQYF
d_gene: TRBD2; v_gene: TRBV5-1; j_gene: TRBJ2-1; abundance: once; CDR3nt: TGCGCCAGCAGCTTAAATCTAGCGGGGGGGCCGGGGGAGCAGTTCTTC; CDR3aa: CASSLNLAGGPGEQFF
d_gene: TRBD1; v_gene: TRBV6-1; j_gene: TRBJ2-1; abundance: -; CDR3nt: TGTGCCATCGCCGGGACAGGGGGCGCCTATGAGCAGTTCTTC; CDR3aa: CAIAGTGGAYEQFF
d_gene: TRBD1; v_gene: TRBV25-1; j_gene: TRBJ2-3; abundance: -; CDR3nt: TGTGCCAGCAGTGGCCAGTCGGGACAGACCACAGATACGCAGTATTTT; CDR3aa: CASSGQSGQTTDTQYF
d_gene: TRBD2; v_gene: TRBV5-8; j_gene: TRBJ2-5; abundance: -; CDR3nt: TGTGCCAGCAGCTTCTACGGGGGGGCCGAAGAGACCCAGTACTTC; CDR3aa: CASSFYGGAEETQYF
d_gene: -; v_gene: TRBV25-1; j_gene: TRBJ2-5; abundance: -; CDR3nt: TGTGCCAGCACTCCTTTTAGGGGGGAGACCCAGTACTTC; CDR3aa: CASTPFRGETQYF
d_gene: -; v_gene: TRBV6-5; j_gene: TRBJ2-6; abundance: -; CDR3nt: TGTGCCAGCAGTTACTCGGACAGCACTGGGGCCAACGTCCTGACTTTC; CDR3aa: CASSYSDSTGANVLTF
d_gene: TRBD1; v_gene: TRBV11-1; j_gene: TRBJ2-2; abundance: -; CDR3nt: TGTGCCAGCAGCCAGGACAGGGCACTCTCCACCGGGGAGCTGTTTTTT; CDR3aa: CASSQDRALSTGELFF
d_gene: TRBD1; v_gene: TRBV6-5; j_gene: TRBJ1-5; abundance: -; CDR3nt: TGTGCCAGCAGTTACACGACAGGGGGCGGCCAGCCCCAGCATTTT; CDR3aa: CASSYTTGGGQPQHF
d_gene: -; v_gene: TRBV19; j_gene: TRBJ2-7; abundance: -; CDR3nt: TGTGCCAGTAGTATAGATTGGCCTTCCTACGAGCAGTACTTC; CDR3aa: CASSIDWPSYEQYF
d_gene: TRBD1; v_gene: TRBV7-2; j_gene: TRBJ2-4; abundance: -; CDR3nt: TGTGCCAGCAGCTTAGAGGGACAGGGTGCCAAAAACATTCAGTACTTC; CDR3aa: CASSLEGQGAKNIQYF
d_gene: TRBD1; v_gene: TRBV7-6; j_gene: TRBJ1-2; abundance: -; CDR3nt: TGTGCCAGCAGCACAGGGGCTAACTATGGCTACACCTTC; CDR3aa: CASSTGANYGYTF
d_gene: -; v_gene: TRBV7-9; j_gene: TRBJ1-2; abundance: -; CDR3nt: TGTGCCAGCAGTTGGGGGAGGGGCTACACCTTC; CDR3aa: CASSWGRGYTF
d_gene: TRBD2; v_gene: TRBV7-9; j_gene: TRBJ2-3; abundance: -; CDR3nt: TGTGCCAGCAGCTCGGTTAGCGGGAGCGGTGCAGATACGCAGTATTTT; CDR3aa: CASSSVSGSGADTQYF
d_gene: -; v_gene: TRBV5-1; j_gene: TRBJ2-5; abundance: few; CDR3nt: TGCGCCAGCAGCTTGGGGCCAGGGGAGCAAGAGACCCAGTACTTC; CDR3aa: CASSLGPGEQETQYF
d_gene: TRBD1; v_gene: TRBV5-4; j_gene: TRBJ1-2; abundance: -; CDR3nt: TGTGCCAGCAGCTTGCCGGACAGGGCTAACTATGGCTACACCTTC; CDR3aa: CASSLPDRANYGYTF
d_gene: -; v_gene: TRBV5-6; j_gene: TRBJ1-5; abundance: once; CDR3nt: TGTGCCAGCAGGCTTTGGCAGGGCAATCAGCCCCAGCATTTT; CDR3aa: CASRLWQGNQPQHF
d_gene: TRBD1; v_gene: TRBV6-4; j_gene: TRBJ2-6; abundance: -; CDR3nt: TGTGCCAGCACCCTGACAGGGGGCGCTGGGGCCAACGTCCTGACTTTC; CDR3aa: CASTLTGGAGANVLTF
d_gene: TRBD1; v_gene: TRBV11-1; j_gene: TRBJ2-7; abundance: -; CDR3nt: TGTGCCAGCAGCTCAGAGAGGGGGCCCCTCTACGAGCAGTACTTC; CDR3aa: CASSSERGPLYEQYF
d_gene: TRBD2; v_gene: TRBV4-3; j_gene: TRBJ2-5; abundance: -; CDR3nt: TGCGCCAGCAGCCAATGGGGCGTAGCGGGAGCGGTTAAGACCCAGTACTTC; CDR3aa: CASSQWGVAGAVKTQYF
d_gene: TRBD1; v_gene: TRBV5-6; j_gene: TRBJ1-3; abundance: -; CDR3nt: TGTGCCAGCAGCTCTGAACTGGCAGGGGGATACACCATATATTTT; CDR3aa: CASSSELAGGYTIYF
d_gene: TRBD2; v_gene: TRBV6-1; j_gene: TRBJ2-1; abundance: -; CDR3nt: TGTGCCAGCAGTGAAAAGACTAGCGGGGCTGATGAGCAGTTCTTC; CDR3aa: CASSEKTSGADEQFF
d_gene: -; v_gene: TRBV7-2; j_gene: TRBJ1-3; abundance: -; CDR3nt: TGTGCCAGCAGCCCAGGGAACTCTGGAAACACCATATATTTT; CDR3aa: CASSPGNSGNTIYF
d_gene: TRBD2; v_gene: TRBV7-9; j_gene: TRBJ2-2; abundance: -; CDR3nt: TGTGCCAGCAGCTTACTGCGGGGGGGCCCCGGGGAGCTGTTTTTT; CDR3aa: CASSLLRGGPGELFF
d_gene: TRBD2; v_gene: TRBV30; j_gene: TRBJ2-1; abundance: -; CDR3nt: TGTGCCTGGGACCCGGGACTAGCGGGGGGCAATGAGCAGTTCTTC; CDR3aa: CAWDPGLAGGNEQFF
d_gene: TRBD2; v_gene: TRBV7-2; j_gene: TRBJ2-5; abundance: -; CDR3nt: TGTGCCAGCAGCTTAGGGGGGAGGGAGCAAGAGACCCAGTACTTC; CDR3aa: CASSLGGREQETQYF